Listed here are 7 T cell receptor beta chains from one sample, sequenced in a study of blood T cell repertoires in COVID-19. The repertoire was sequenced with immunoSEQ multiplex PCR; TCRdb's copy has only in-frame clones and lacks some. The repertoire consists of over 100,000 clones, with 81% occurring once and the leading ten covering 8.4%. Sequencing input: peripheral blood. The receptors originated from an older woman with active or convalescent COVID-19.

The chain is built from TRBV6-5 and TRBJ2-7, with D tentatively TRBD2 (6 bases). V was pared by 6 bases and J by 2 bases, with 14 bases between. Per germline, CDR1 MNHEY and CDR2 SVGAGI. There are 14 residues in the CDR3. CDR3 sequence: CASRDVGGTYEQYF. The CDR3 nucleotides read TGTGCCAGCAGAGACGTCGGCGGGACCTACGAGCAGTACTTC.

The DNA of the CDR3 is TGTGCCAGCAGCACGGGACAGGCCTATGGCTACACCTTC. Amino acid sequence: CASSTGQAYGYTF. This sequence joins TRBV7-9 and TRBJ1-2; 8 nucleotides line up with TRBD1. CDR1 and CDR2 (germline): SEHNR, FQNEAQ (reference sequence). V shed 5 bases, J shed 4 bases, and the junction held 3 bases outside the gene matches. CDR3 length: 13 amino acids.

The chain recombines TRBV5-1 with TRBJ1-4; 8 bases match TRBD1. Germline V gene sequence: CDR1 SGHRS, CDR2 YFSETQ. The CDR3 totals 15 residues. Trimming at V came to 3 bases and at J to 5 bases, leaving 6 bases not matched to a gene. CDR3 DNA sequence: TGCGCCAGCAGCTCCGGACAGGGAGAAAATGAAAAACTGTTTTTT. Its translation: CASSSGQGENEKLFF.

This rearrangement joins TRBV7-2 to TRBJ1-2, with D perhaps matching TRBD1 (5 bases). The CDR3 consists of 14 residues. CDR1 and CDR2 from the germline V gene are SGHTA and FQGNSA. V lost 3 bases and J lost 3, with 11 bases in between. CDR3 in amino acids: CASSFRTGDYGYTF. The CDR3 DNA reads TGTGCCAGCAGCTTTCGAACAGGAGACTATGGCTACACCTTC.

This chain joins TRBV2 and TRBJ1-1, with 8 bases that match TRBD1. The J segment lost 2 bases and the V segment lost 7 bases, leaving 6 bases of the junction unmatched. CDR3 length: 14 residues. CDR1 SNHLY and CDR2 FYNNEI come from the germline V gene. The CDR3 loop reads CASTQGAGNTEAFF. The CDR3 DNA is TGTGCCAGCACCCAGGGGGCGGGAAACACTGAAGCTTTCTTT.

V and J are TRBV6-5 and TRBJ1-1; 8 positions match TRBD1. Trimming took 4 bases from V and 4 from J; bases not matched to a gene: 2. Germline CDR1 MNHEY, CDR2 SVGAGI. The CDR3 runs to 13 residues. Here the CDR3 reads CASSLTGVTEAFF. CDR3 in DNA: TGTGCCAGCAGTTTGACAGGGGTCACTGAAGCTTTCTTT.

DNA of the CDR3: TGTGCCAGCAGTGAGGGTAGCATGAACACTGAAGCTTTCTTT. This codes for CASSEGSMNTEAFF. The chain combines TRBV6-1 with TRBJ1-1; D unresolved. The germline V gene has CDR1 MNHNS and CDR2 SASEGT. There are 14 residues in the CDR3. V gave up 3 bases and J gave up 0 bases, with 8 bases separating them.